This T cell receptor (beta chain) was documented in a study of CD8+CD57+ T cells in acquired aplastic anemia. As for the study in general: DNA per sorted CD4+ or CD8+ sample ranged about 0.2 to 30 ug, averaging about 3 ug.

The CDR3 consists of 12 residues. CDR1 is SNHLY, CDR2 FYNNEI, per germline. V was cut by 2 bases and J by 10 bases, with 6 bases left in between. CDR3 and TCR beta VDJ profiling relied on genomic DNA as the template. In TCRdb, the reads were re-called with MiXCR into one record per CDR3 protein. The repertoire holds 150,000 to 200,000 distinct CDR3 sequences, under 50% seen once, with about 1.8% in the top ten. Patients chosen for sequencing had CD8+CD57+ cells that had expanded, as shown by flow cytometry. Severe acquired aplastic anemia was diagnosed in all patients. Patients were therapy-naive when their blood was sampled. This clonotype occurred a few times.

V is TRBV2 and J is TRBJ1-6; D remains unclear. Input material: sorted CD4+, CD8+, or CD8+CD57+ T cells (not recorded which) from PBMCs. The receptor was derived from a human donor with aplastic anemia. Here the CDR3 reads CASSEPGSPLHF. In DNA, the CDR3 is TGTGCCAGCAGTGAACCGGGATCACCCCTCCACTTT.